This TCR beta chain emerged from a study of pediatric ulcerative colitis. This clone has more than one count but fewer than ten. Its antigen is unknown. Sequencing used immunoSEQ multiplex PCR; TCRdb keeps in-frame clones, though not all of them. This sample has roughly 16,000 clones; approximately 80% occur once, and the top ten carry around 6.9%. One to two pinch biopsies were taken from the rectum during colonoscopy. Overall study findings and caveats: A couple of rectal CDR3 clonotypes occurred in all ulcerative colitis patients. Blood-rectal clonal overlap within each person was significantly higher in ulcerative colitis patients than controls.

Per germline, CDR1 SEHNR and CDR2 FQNEAQ (reference sequence). V was trimmed by 5 bases and J by 0 bases, leaving 7 bases between them. The CDR3 has 13 amino acids. The receptor comes from a boy between 10 and 17 years old who was a control in a study of pediatric ulcerative colitis. Sequenced input: gut tissue. The J gene is TRBJ2-5, the V gene TRBV7-9; no clear D gene. The CDR3 is CASSEANQETQYF. Here the CDR3 DNA reads TGTGCCAGCAGCGAGGCAAACCAAGAGACCCAGTACTTC.